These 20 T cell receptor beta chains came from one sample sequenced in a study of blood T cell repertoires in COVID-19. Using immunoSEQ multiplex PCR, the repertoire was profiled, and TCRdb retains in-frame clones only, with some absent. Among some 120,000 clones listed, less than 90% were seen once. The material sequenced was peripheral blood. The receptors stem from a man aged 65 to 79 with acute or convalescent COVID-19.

CDR3 region: CASRLTGSYGYTF. The CDR3 bases are TGTGCCAGCAGATTGACAGGGTCATATGGCTACACCTTC. The V call is TRBV6-5, the J call TRBJ1-2; 7 nucleotides line up with TRBD1. Germline assignment: CDR1 MNHEY and CDR2 SVGAGI. The junction had 6 bases not matched to a gene; V was cut back by 6 bases and J by 5 bases. The CDR3 runs to 13 residues.

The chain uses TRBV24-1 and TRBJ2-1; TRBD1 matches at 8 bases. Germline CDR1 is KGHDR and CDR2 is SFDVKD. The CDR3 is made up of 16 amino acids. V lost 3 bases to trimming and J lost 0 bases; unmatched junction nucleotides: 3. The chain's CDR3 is CATSDQGAGSYNEQFF. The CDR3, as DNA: TGTGCCACCAGTGATCAGGGGGCGGGCTCCTACAATGAGCAGTTCTTC.

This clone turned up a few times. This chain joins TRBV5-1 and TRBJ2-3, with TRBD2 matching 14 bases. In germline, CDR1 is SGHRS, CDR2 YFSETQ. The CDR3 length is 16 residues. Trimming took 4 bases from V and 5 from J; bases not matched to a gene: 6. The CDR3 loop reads CASSDKTSGGGDTQYF. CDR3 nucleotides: TGCGCCAGCAGCGACAAGACTAGCGGGGGGGGAGATACGCAGTATTTT. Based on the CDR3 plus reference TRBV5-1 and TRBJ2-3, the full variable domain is KAGVTQTPRYLIKTRGQQVTLSCSPISGHRSVSWYQQTPGQGLQFLFEYFSETQRNKGNFPGRFSGRQFSNSRSEMNVSTLELGDSALYLCASSDKTSGGGDTQYFGPGTRLTVL.

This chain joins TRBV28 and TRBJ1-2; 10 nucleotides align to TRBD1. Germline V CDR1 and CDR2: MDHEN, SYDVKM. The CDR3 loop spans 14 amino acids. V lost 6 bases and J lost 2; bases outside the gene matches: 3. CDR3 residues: CASSQGQGNYGYTF. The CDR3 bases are TGTGCCAGCAGCCAGGGACAGGGGAACTATGGCTACACCTTC.

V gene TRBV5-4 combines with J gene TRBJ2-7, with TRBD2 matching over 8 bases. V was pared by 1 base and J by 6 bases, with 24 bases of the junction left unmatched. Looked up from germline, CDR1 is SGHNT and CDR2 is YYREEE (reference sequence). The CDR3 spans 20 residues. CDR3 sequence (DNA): TGTGCCAGCAGCTTGTGGGGACTAATAGGGGTAGCGGGGCCCAGGGGCGAGCAGTACTTC. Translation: CASSLWGLIGVAGPRGEQYF.

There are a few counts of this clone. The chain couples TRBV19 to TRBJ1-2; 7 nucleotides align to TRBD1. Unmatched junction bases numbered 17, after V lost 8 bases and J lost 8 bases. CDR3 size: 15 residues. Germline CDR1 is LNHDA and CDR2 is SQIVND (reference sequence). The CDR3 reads CASGFIGTAWRGYTF. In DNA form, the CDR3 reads TGTGCCAGTGGTTTTATAGGGACAGCCTGGAGGGGCTACACCTTC.

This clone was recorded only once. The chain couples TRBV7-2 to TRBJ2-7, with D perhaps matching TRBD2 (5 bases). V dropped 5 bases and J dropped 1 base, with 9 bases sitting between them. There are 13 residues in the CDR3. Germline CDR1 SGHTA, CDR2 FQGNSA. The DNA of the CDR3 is TGTGCCAGCAGCCTGACTACTTCCTACGAGCAGTACTTC. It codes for CASSLTTSYEQYF. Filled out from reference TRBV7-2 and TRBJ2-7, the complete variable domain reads GAGVSQSPSNKVTEKGKDVELRCDPISGHTALYWYRQSLGQGLEFLIYFQGNSAPDKSGLPSDRFSAERTGGSVSTLTIQRTQQEDSAVYLCASSLTTSYEQYFGPGTRLTVT.

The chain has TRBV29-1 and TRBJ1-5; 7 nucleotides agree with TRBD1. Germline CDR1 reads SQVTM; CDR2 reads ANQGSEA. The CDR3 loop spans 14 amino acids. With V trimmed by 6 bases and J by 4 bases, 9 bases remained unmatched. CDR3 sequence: CSVRQGFGNQPQHF. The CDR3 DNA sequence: TGCAGCGTGAGACAGGGTTTTGGTAATCAGCCCCAGCATTTT.

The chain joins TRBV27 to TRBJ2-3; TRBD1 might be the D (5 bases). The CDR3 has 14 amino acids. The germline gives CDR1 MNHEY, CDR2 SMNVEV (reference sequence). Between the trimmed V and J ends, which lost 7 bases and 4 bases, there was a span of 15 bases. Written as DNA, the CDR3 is TGTGCCAGCACCCCCGTAGGGGCTGCAGATACGCAGTATTTT. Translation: CASTPVGAADTQYF.

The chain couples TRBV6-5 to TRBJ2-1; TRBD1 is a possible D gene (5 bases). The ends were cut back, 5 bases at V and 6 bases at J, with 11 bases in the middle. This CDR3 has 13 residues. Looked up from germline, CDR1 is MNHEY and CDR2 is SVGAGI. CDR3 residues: CASSRRGPNEQFF. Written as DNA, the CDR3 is TGTGCCAGCAGTCGAAGGGGCCCCAATGAGCAGTTCTTC.

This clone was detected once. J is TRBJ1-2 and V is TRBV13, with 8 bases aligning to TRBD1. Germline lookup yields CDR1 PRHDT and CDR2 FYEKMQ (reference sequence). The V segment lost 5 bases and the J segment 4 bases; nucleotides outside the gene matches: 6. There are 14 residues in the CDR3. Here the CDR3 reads CASSPDRDSYGYTF. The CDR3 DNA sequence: TGTGCCAGCAGCCCGGACAGGGATAGCTATGGCTACACCTTC.

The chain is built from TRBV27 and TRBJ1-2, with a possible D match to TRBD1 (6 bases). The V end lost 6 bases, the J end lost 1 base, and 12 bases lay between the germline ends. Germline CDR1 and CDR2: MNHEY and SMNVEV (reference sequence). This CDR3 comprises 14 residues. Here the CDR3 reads CASRSTGLNYGYTF. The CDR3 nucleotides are TGTGCCAGCAGATCTACAGGGCTTAACTATGGCTACACCTTC.

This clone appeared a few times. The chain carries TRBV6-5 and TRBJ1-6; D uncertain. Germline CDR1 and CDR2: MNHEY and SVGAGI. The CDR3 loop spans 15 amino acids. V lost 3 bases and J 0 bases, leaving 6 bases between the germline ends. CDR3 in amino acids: CASSYSSSYNSPLHF. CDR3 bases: TGTGCCAGCAGTTATAGCAGCTCCTATAATTCACCCCTCCACTTT.

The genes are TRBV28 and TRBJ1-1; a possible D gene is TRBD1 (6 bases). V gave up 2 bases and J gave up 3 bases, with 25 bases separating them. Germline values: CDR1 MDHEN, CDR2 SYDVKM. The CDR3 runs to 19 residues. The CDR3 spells CASSLGWGIPQGVDTEAFF. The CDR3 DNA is TGTGCCAGCAGTTTAGGTTGGGGTATCCCACAGGGAGTCGACACTGAAGCTTTCTTT.

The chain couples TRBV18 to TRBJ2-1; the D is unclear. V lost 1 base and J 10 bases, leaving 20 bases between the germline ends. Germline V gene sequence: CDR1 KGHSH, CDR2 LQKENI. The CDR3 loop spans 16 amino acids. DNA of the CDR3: TGTGCCAGCTCACCACATCCGCCAGCGCTAGAGGTAGAGCAGTTCTTC. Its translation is CASSPHPPALEVEQFF. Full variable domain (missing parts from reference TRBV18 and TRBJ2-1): NAGVMQNPRHLVRRRGQEARLRCSPMKGHSHVYWYRQLPEEGLKFMVYLQKENIIDESGMPKERFSAEFPKEGPSILRIQQVVRGDSAAYFCASSPHPPALEVEQFFGPGTRLTVL.

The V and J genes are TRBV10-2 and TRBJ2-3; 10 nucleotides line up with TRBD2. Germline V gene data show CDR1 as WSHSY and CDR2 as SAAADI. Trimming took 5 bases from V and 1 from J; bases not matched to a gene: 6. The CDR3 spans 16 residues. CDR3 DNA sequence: TGCGCCAGCAGTAAACTTAGCGGGGGGCGCACAGATACGCAGTATTTT. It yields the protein CASSKLSGGRTDTQYF.

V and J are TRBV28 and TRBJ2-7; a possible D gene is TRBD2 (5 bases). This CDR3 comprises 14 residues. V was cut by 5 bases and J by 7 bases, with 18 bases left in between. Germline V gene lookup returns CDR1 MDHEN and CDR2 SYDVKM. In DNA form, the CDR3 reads TGTGCCAGCAGTGCTCAGCTGGTCTCGGGGGAGCAGTACTTC. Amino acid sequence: CASSAQLVSGEQYF.

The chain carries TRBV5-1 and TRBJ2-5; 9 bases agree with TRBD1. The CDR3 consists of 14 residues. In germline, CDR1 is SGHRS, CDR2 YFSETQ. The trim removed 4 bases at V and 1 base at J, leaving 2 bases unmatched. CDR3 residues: CASSRTGAQETQYF. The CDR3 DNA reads TGCGCCAGCAGCCGGACAGGGGCCCAAGAGACCCAGTACTTC.

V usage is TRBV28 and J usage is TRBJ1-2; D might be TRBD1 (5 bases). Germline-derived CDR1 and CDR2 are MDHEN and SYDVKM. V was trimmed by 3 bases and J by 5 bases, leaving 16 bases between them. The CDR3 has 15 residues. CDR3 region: CASSFGGGTHYGYTF. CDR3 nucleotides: TGTGCCAGCAGTTTCGGGGGGGGAACACATTATGGCTACACCTTC.

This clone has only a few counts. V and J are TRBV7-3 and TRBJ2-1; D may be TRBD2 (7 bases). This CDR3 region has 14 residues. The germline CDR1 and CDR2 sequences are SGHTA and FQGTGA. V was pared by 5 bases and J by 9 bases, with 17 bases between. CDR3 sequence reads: CASSEAGHVGEQFF. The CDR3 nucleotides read TGTGCCAGCAGCGAAGCGGGACACGTCGGTGAGCAGTTCTTC.